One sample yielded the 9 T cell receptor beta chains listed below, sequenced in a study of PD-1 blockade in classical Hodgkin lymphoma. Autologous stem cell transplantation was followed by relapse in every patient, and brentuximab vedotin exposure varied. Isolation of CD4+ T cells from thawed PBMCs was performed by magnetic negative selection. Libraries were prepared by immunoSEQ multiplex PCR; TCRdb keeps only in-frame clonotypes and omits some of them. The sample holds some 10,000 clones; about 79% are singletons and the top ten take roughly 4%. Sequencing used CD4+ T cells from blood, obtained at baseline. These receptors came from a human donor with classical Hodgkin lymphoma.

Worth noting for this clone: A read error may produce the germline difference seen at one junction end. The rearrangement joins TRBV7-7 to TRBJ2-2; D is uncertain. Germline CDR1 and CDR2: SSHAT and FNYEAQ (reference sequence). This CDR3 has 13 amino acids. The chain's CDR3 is CASSPEWGGELFF. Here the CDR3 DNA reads TGTGCTAGCAGTCCCGAGTGGGGAGGGGAGCTGTTTTTT.

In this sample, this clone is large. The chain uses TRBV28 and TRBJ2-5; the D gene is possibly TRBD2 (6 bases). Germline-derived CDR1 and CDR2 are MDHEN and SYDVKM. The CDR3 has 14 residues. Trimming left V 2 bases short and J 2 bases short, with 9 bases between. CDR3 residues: CASSLKSGQETQYF. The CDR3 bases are TGTGCCAGCAGTTTAAAAAGCGGGCAAGAGACCCAGTACTTC.

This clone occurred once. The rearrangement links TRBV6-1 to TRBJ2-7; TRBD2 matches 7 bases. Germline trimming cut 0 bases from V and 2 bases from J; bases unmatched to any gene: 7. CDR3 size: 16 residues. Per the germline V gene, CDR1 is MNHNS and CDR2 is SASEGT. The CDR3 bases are TGTGCCAGCAGTGAAGCGTTTCTAGCGGTAACCTACGAGCAGTACTTC. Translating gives CASSEAFLAVTYEQYF.

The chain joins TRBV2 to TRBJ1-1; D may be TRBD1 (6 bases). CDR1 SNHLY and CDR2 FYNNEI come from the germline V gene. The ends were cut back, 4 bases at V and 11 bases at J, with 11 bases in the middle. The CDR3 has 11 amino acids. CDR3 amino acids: CASSAGVGAFF. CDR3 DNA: TGTGCCAGCAGTGCAGGGGTTGGGGCTTTCTTT.

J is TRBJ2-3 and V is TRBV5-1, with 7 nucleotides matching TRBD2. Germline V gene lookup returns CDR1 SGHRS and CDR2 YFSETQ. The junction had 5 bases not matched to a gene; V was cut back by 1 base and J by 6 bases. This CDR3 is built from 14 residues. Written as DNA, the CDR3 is TGCGCCAGCAGCTTGAAGCGGGGTGGGGATACGCAGTATTTT. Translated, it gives CASSLKRGGDTQYF.

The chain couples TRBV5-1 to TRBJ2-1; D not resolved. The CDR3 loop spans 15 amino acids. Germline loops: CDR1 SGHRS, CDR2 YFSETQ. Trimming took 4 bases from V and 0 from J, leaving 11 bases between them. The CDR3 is CASSVAFSSYNEQFF. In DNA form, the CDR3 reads TGCGCCAGCAGCGTGGCTTTTAGCTCCTACAATGAGCAGTTCTTC.

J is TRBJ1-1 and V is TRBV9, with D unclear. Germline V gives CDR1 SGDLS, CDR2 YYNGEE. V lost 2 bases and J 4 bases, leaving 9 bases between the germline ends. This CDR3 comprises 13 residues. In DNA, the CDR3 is TGTGCCAGCAGCGTGGACTCGGGCACTGAAGCTTTCTTT. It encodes CASSVDSGTEAFF.

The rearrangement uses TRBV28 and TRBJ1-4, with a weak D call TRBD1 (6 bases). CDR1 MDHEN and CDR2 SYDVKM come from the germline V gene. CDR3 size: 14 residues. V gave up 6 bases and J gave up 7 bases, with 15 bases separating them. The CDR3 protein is CASSRQDRTEKLFF. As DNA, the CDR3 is TGTGCCAGCAGCCGACAGGACCGAACTGAAAAACTGTTTTTT.

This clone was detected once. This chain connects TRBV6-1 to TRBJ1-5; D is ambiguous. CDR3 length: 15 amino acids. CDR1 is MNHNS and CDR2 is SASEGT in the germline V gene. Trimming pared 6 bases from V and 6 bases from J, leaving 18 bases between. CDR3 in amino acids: CASSRSAGSGQPQHF. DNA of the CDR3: TGTGCCAGCAGCCGATCGGCCGGGAGCGGTCAGCCCCAGCATTTT.